The 27 T cell receptor beta chains listed next were all sequenced from one sample in a study of blood T cell repertoires in COVID-19 (dated by TCRdb to the early 2020s). The method was the immunoSEQ multiplex PCR assay. Not all clones reach the TCRdb copy of this immuneACCESS table, which keeps in-frame sequences only. Checked studies attribute under half of the gap to unresolved V genes and leave the rest unexplained. This sample holds some 240,000 clones; more than 80% were observed only once. The ten top clones hold 7.5% of the sample. Sequenced: peripheral blood. Receptor source: a woman over 75 with COVID-19, enrolled during active disease.

The chain carries TRBV5-1 and TRBJ2-4; D is ambiguous. The V gene's germline CDR1 is SGHRS and CDR2 YFSETQ. V shed 0 bases and J shed 0 bases, with 7 bases lying between them. The CDR3 runs to 15 residues. The CDR3 loop is CASSLGATAKNIQYF. The CDR3 DNA reads as TGCGCCAGCAGCTTGGGAGCGACAGCCAAAAACATTCAGTACTTC.

V gene TRBV9 combines with J gene TRBJ2-7, with D perhaps TRBD1 (6 bases). Germline CDR1 and CDR2: SGDLS and YYNGEE. The V end lost 4 bases, the J end lost 4 bases, and 21 bases lay between the germline ends. The CDR3 runs 16 residues. The CDR3 DNA is TGTGCCAGCAGCCCCCGGTCCTCCGTGGGGGCGTACGAGCAGTACTTC. It translates to CASSPRSSVGAYEQYF. The full variable domain, with the rest looked up from reference TRBV9 and TRBJ2-7, is DSGVTQTPKHLITATGQRVTLRCSPRSGDLSVYWYQQSLDQGLQFLIQYYNGEERAKGNILERFSAQQFPDLHSELNLSSLELGDSALYFCASSPRSSVGAYEQYFGPGTRLTVT.

This clone was seen more than once but under ten times. V gene TRBV18 combines with J gene TRBJ1-1; possibly TRBD1 for D (5 bases). The CDR3 sequence is 15 residues long. Germline V lookup: CDR1 KGHSH, CDR2 LQKENI. Trimming pared 0 bases from V and 5 bases from J, leaving 13 bases between. Here the CDR3 reads CASSPPAGAGTEAFF. CDR3 bases: TGTGCCAGCTCACCACCCGCCGGGGCGGGGACTGAAGCTTTCTTT.

The V gene is TRBV11-2, the J gene TRBJ1-4; D might be TRBD1 (5 bases). Germline V lookup: CDR1 SGHAT, CDR2 FQNNGV. V was trimmed by 5 bases and J by 4 bases, leaving 20 bases between them. The CDR3 contains 17 residues. This CDR3 reads CASSPLRQGRGNEKLFF. In nucleotides, the CDR3 is TGTGCCAGCAGCCCCCTGCGGCAGGGTAGGGGTAATGAAAAACTGTTTTTT. The entire variable domain, with the rest obtained from reference TRBV11-2 and TRBJ1-4, is as follows: EAGVAQSPRYKIIEKRQSVAFWCNPISGHATLYWYQQILGQGPKLLIQFQNNGVVDDSQLPKDRFSAERLKGVDSTLKIQPAKLEDSAVYLCASSPLRQGRGNEKLFFGSGTQLSVL.

The V and J genes are TRBV9 and TRBJ1-4; D unresolved. Germline assignment: CDR1 SGDLS and CDR2 YYNGEE. The CDR3 consists of 15 residues. V was clipped by 0 bases and J by 4 bases, with 10 bases between them. CDR3 sequence reads: CASSVGAVFNEKLFF. The CDR3 nucleotides are TGTGCCAGCAGCGTAGGGGCAGTCTTTAATGAAAAACTGTTTTTT.

The chain links TRBV11-2 to TRBJ2-2, with 9 nucleotides matching TRBD2. J lost 4 bases, V lost 5 bases, and 2 bases had no gene match. The germline CDR1 and CDR2 sequences are SGHAT and FQNNGV. CDR3 length equals 14 residues. The CDR3 is CASSQLAGTGELFF. CDR3 DNA sequence: TGTGCCAGCAGCCAACTAGCGGGCACCGGGGAGCTGTTTTTT.

The chain joins TRBV3-1 (or the pseudogene TRBV3-2) to TRBJ2-3, with TRBD2 matching over 7 bases. After removal of 0 bases from V and 1 base from J, the junction contained 4 bases not matched to a gene. Germline loops: CDR1 LGHDT, CDR2 YNNKEL (reference sequence). This CDR3 has 16 residues. CDR3: CASSQDRREGTDTQYF. CDR3 sequence (DNA): TGTGCCAGCAGCCAAGACCGCCGGGAGGGCACAGATACGCAGTATTTT.

The V and J genes are TRBV30 and TRBJ2-2; TRBD2 matches 8 bases. The CDR3 is 16 residues long. Germline values: CDR1 GTSNPN, CDR2 SVGIG (reference sequence). J was trimmed by 3 bases and V by 2 bases; bases with no gene match: 8. The CDR3 nucleotides are TGTGCCTGGAGTCTTTGGGCTAGCGGGCACACCGGGGAGCTGTTTTTT. Translated, it gives CAWSLWASGHTGELFF.

V and J are TRBV6-1 and TRBJ2-1; 10 bases align to TRBD2. V gave up 3 bases and J gave up 6 bases; unmatched junction bases: 8. Germline CDR1 is MNHNS and CDR2 is SASEGT. This CDR3 contains 16 residues. The CDR3 coding sequence is TGTGCCAGCAGTGACAGACTAGCGGGCGGGGCCAATGAGCAGTTCTTC. Amino acid sequence: CASSDRLAGGANEQFF.

The J gene is TRBJ2-3, the V gene TRBV5-6; 8 bases are shared with TRBD2. Germline CDR1 and CDR2: SGHDT and YYEEEE. The CDR3 length is 15 residues. V dropped 2 bases and J dropped 0; count of bases not matched to a gene: 2. CDR3 region: CASSFGTRSTDTQYF. The CDR3 region has the DNA TGTGCCAGCAGCTTCGGGACTAGAAGCACAGATACGCAGTATTTT.

This sequence joins TRBV29-1 and TRBJ2-5, with D maybe TRBD2 (5 bases). The V gene lost 8 bases and the J gene lost 7 bases, with 17 bases spanning the gap. CDR1 and CDR2 (germline): SQVTM, ANQGSEA. This CDR3 contains 12 residues. CDR3 sequence reads: CSPGLYGGTQYF. The CDR3 DNA sequence: TGCAGCCCCGGGCTATACGGAGGGACCCAGTACTTC.

This sequence joins TRBV5-1 and TRBJ2-5, with D maybe TRBD2 (5 bases). CDR3 size: 14 residues. The V end lost 3 bases, the J end lost 2 bases, and 11 bases lay between the germline ends. Germline V gives CDR1 SGHRS, CDR2 YFSETQ. In nucleotides, the CDR3 is TGCGCCAGCAGCTCTGACTACCCACAAGAGACCCAGTACTTC. It specifies CASSSDYPQETQYF. Supplemented by reference TRBV5-1 and TRBJ2-5, the full variable domain reads KAGVTQTPRYLIKTRGQQVTLSCSPISGHRSVSWYQQTPGQGLQFLFEYFSETQRNKGNFPGRFSGRQFSNSRSEMNVSTLELGDSALYLCASSSDYPQETQYFGPGTRLLVL.

The rearrangement joins TRBV6-5 to TRBJ2-1; the match to TRBD2 covers 9 bases. This CDR3 has 14 amino acids. V was pared by 9 bases and J by 1 base, with 4 bases of the junction left unmatched. Germline V CDR1 and CDR2: MNHEY, SVGAGI. The DNA for the CDR3 is TGTGCCAGTAGCGGGAGTGATTCCTACAATGAGCAGTTCTTC. Protein sequence: CASSGSDSYNEQFF.

The chain has TRBV6-5 and TRBJ2-7; 9 bases fit TRBD2. Looked up from germline, CDR1 is MNHEY and CDR2 is SVGAGI. V was pared by 6 bases and J by 0 bases, with 3 bases of the junction left unmatched. This CDR3 has 14 amino acids. The DNA for the CDR3 is TGTGCCAGCAGCCAGACTAGCGGCTCCTACGAGCAGTACTTC. Translation: CASSQTSGSYEQYF.

The gene calls are TRBV7-9 and TRBJ1-5, with 9 bases identical to TRBD1. This CDR3 is built from 17 residues. CDR1 and CDR2 (germline): SEHNR, FQNEAQ (reference sequence). Unmatched junction bases numbered 11, after V lost 6 bases and J lost 2 bases. CDR3 protein: CASSLTLGQGGNQPQHF. The CDR3 nucleotides are TGTGCCAGCAGTCTTACTCTGGGACAGGGAGGCAATCAGCCCCAGCATTTT.

The chain is built from TRBV19 and TRBJ2-3, with D maybe TRBD2 (7 bases). The V gene lost 3 bases and the J gene lost 4 bases, with 11 bases spanning the gap. Germline CDR1 reads LNHDA; CDR2 reads SQIVND (reference sequence). The CDR3 is 14 amino acids. In nucleotides, the CDR3 is TGTGCCAGTAGTATGCAGGGGAGGGCAGATACGCAGTATTTT. It codes for CASSMQGRADTQYF.

The chain uses TRBV5-4 and TRBJ1-2; D is unresolved. CDR1 is SGHNT and CDR2 is YYREEE in the germline V gene (reference sequence). Trimming pared 0 bases from V and 2 bases from J, leaving 5 bases between. The CDR3 has 13 residues. CDR3 amino acids: CASSLGRNYGYTF. DNA of the CDR3: TGTGCCAGCAGCTTGGGTCGGAACTATGGCTACACCTTC.

The V gene is TRBV14, the J gene TRBJ2-5; perhaps TRBD2 as D (6 bases). The V and J ends lost 4 bases and 3 bases respectively, with 12 bases between them. CDR1 is SGHDN and CDR2 is FVKESK in the germline V gene. The CDR3 has 14 residues. The CDR3 region has the DNA TGTGCCAGCAGCCCCGGGACTGTCAAAGAGACCCAGTACTTC. Translated: CASSPGTVKETQYF.

This clone appeared many times. This sequence joins TRBV5-1 and TRBJ2-5, with 11 bases that match TRBD2. CDR3 length equals 17 residues. Germline CDR1 is SGHRS and CDR2 is YFSETQ. Trimming cost V 0 bases and J 7 bases; bases outside gene matches: 11. CDR3 residues: CASSLGATSGGPGTQYF. The CDR3 nucleotides read TGCGCCAGCAGCTTGGGAGCTACTAGCGGGGGCCCAGGGACCCAGTACTTC.

The chain uses TRBV30 and TRBJ1-4; 9 nucleotides line up with TRBD1. The junction had 5 bases not matched to a gene; V was cut back by 2 bases and J by 10 bases. Germline CDR1 GTSNPN, CDR2 SVGIG (reference sequence). This CDR3 is built from 13 residues. The CDR3 DNA reads as TGTGCCTGGAGTAACAGGGGGCAGGGAAAACTGTTTTTT. Residues: CAWSNRGQGKLFF.

The gene calls are TRBV7-8 and TRBJ1-5, with TRBD1 identical over 10 bases. Unmatched junction bases numbered 8, after V lost 6 bases and J lost 6 bases. Germline assignment: CDR1 SGHVS and CDR2 FQNEAQ. This CDR3 has 15 amino acids. CDR3 sequence (DNA): TGTGCCAGCAGACTGACAGGGGGCGCGGGTCAGCCCCAGCATTTT. Residues: CASRLTGGAGQPQHF.

The chain links TRBV5-5 to TRBJ2-7, with TRBD1 matching over 8 bases. The CDR3 has 15 residues. V was clipped by 4 bases and J by 3 bases; unmatched bases: 9. Germline V gives CDR1 SGHKS, CDR2 YYEKEE (reference sequence). The CDR3 reads CASSLAWTGSYEQYF. The DNA of the CDR3 is TGTGCCAGCAGCCTTGCATGGACAGGGAGCTACGAGCAGTACTTC. Variable domain in full (rest from reference TRBV5-5 and TRBJ2-7): DAGVTQSPTHLIKTRGQQVTLRCSPISGHKSVSWYQQVLGQGPQFIFQYYEKEERGRGNFPDRFSARQFPNYSSELNVNALLLGDSALYLCASSLAWTGSYEQYFGPGTRLTVT.

The chain has TRBV5-1 and TRBJ2-5; 7 positions match TRBD1. This CDR3 region has 15 residues. The germline gives CDR1 SGHRS, CDR2 YFSETQ. V gave up 2 bases and J gave up 7 bases; unmatched junction bases: 11. CDR3 nucleotides: TGCGCCAGCAGCTTCTACAGGGGCGGAGAGGGGACCCAGTACTTC. Translation: CASSFYRGGEGTQYF.

This chain connects TRBV28 to TRBJ1-1, with D tentatively TRBD1 (6 bases). The CDR3 is 13 amino acids. Looked up from germline, CDR1 is MDHEN and CDR2 is SYDVKM. The ends were cut back, 6 bases at V and 8 bases at J, with 16 bases in the middle. CDR3 region: CASSTTGIKEAFF. The CDR3 region has the DNA TGTGCCAGCAGCACTACAGGGATTAAGGAAGCTTTCTTT.

This chain connects TRBV4-1 to TRBJ2-7; D ambiguous. The CDR3 is 13 amino acids. Trimming removed 2 bases from V and 1 base from J, with 6 bases in between. Germline V gene data show CDR1 as MGHRA and CDR2 as YSYEKL. This chain's CDR3 is CASSQQYSYEQYF. The DNA for the CDR3 is TGCGCCAGCAGCCAACAGTATTCCTACGAGCAGTACTTC.

This clone was observed a single time. The J gene is TRBJ2-7, the V gene TRBV27; weak D call: TRBD2 (6 bases). Trimming removed 1 base at V and 2 bases at J, with 12 bases between. The CDR3 extends over 15 amino acids. Germline-derived CDR1 and CDR2 are MNHEY and SMNVEV (reference sequence). This chain's CDR3 is CASSLYGGAPYEQYF. Here the CDR3 DNA reads TGTGCCAGCAGTTTATATGGAGGGGCCCCCTACGAGCAGTACTTC.

The chain has TRBV3-1 (or the pseudogene TRBV3-2) and TRBJ2-7; 10 positions match TRBD2. The CDR3 is 15 amino acids. The V segment lost 2 bases and the J segment 4 bases; nucleotides outside the gene matches: 5. CDR1 is LGHDT, CDR2 YNNKEL, per germline (reference sequence). For the CDR3, the DNA is TGTGCCAGCAGCCAACGACTGACTAGCGGGTACGAGCAGTACTTC. The encoded protein is CASSQRLTSGYEQYF.